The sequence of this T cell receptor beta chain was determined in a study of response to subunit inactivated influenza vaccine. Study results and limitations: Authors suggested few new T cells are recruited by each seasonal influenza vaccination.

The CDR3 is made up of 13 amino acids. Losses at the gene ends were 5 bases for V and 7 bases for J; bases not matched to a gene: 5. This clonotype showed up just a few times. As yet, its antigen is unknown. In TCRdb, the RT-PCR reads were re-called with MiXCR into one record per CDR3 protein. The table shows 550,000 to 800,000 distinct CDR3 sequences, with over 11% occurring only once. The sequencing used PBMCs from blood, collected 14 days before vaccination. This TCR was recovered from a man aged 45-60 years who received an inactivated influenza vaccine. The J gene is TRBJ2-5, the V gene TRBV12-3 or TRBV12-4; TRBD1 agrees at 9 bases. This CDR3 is CASSRDRAWTQYF. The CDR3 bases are TGTGCCAGCAGTCGGGACAGGGCATGGACCCAGTACTTC.